This T cell receptor (beta chain) was sequenced in a study of spatial heterogeneity in lung cancer. Study overall: Available follow-up PBMC samples, collected a median of around 2 years post-resection, were sequenced.

The CDR3 length is 11 residues. Per germline, CDR1 SGHDT and CDR2 YYEEEE. Trimming removed 2 bases at V and 8 bases at J, with 5 bases between. This sample's time point: blood at routine non-recurrence follow-up after resection. Carried by each TCR cDNA molecule was a unique molecular identifier. TCRdb processed the 5' RACE reads anew with MiXCR; each CDR3 protein has one entry. The table has about 10,000 distinct CDR3 sequences, roughly 9.1% seen once; the top ten hold less than 40%. General study findings and limits: Ubiquitous expanded tumor TCRs were seen in blood more at resection than at follow-up.

In this sample, this clonotype turned up many times. The antigen is not known. The chain is built from TRBV5-6 and TRBJ2-1, with D hard to call. The sample was PBMCs, taken at follow-up. The clonotype originates from a female donor with early-stage non-small cell lung cancer. The CDR3 reads CASSFGYEQFF. In DNA, the CDR3 is TGTGCCAGCAGCTTTGGTTATGAGCAGTTCTTC. Variable domain in full (rest from reference TRBV5-6 and TRBJ2-1): DAGVTQSPTHLIKTRGQQVTLRCSPKSGHDTVSWYQQALGQGPQFIFQYYEEEERQRGNFPDRFSGHQFPNYSSELNVNALLLGDSALYLCASSFGYEQFFGPGTRLTVL.